This entry lists 21 T cell receptor beta chains sequenced from one sample in a study of PD-1 blockade in classical Hodgkin lymphoma. The table came from immunoSEQ multiplex PCR; TCRdb's copy has only in-frame clones and leaves some out. The sample carries over 60,000 clones, approximately 94% recorded once. Specified time point: cycle 4 day 1 (C4D1), after less than 7 weeks of nivolumab. Brentuximab vedotin exposure varied among the patients, all of whom had relapsed after autologous stem cell transplantation. The sequencing used peripheral blood mononuclear cells (PBMCs), collected before the fourth cycle of nivolumab. These receptors originate from a human donor with classical Hodgkin lymphoma.

The rearrangement joins TRBV4-2 to TRBJ2-7; no firm D call. The CDR3 has 15 residues. V lost 1 base, J lost 4 bases, and 14 bases lay in between. Germline CDR1 LGHNA, CDR2 YNFKEQ. The chain's CDR3 is CASSQGAPQGYEQYF. The CDR3 DNA reads TGTGCCAGCAGCCAAGGGGCTCCCCAAGGTTACGAGCAGTACTTC.

V usage is TRBV18 and J usage is TRBJ2-7, with D possibly being TRBD1 (5 bases). Germline assignment: CDR1 KGHSH and CDR2 LQKENI. V lost 3 bases, J lost 6 bases, and 18 bases lay in between. The CDR3 has 15 residues. The CDR3 nucleotides are TGTGCCAGCTCACCTGTTAGTATGCAGGGTTCCGAGCAGTACTTC. Its translation: CASSPVSMQGSEQYF.

The V and J genes are TRBV29-1 and TRBJ2-3; either TRBD1 or TRBD2 may supply D (5 bases each). The V and J ends lost 6 bases and 6 bases respectively, with 19 bases between them. There are 14 residues in the CDR3. CDR1 and CDR2 (germline): SQVTM, ANQGSEA. CDR3: CSVDRDPPPDTQYF. In DNA, the CDR3 is TGCAGCGTCGACCGGGACCCACCTCCGGATACGCAGTATTTT.

This clone was seen once. The V call is TRBV20-1, the J call TRBJ2-3; D is ambiguous. Germline CDR1 and CDR2: DFQATT and SNEGSKA (reference sequence). V lost 6 bases and J lost 6, with 10 bases in between. The CDR3 contains 11 residues. For the CDR3, the DNA is TGCAGTGCCCCCCGAAGGGATACGCAGTATTTT. It specifies CSAPRRDTQYF.

V gene TRBV7-8 combines with J gene TRBJ1-6, with 7 bases matching TRBD1. Per the germline V gene, CDR1 is SGHVS and CDR2 is FQNEAQ. V was pared by 5 bases and J by 9 bases, with 13 bases of the junction left unmatched. CDR3 size: 16 residues. CDR3 DNA: TGTGCCAGCAGCCCACCGACAGGGACTACGACTTCACCCCTCCACTTT. The encoded protein is CASSPPTGTTTSPLHF.

This rearrangement joins TRBV7-3 to TRBJ2-2; D remains ambiguous. V was pared by 6 bases and J by 0 bases, with 14 bases between. From germline, CDR1 is SGHTA and CDR2 FQGTGA. The CDR3 totals 16 residues. The CDR3 DNA sequence: TGTGCCAGCAGTCCGGCCGGATTAACGAACACCGGGGAGCTGTTTTTT. As protein: CASSPAGLTNTGELFF.

This rearrangement joins TRBV27 to TRBJ2-5, with a weak D call TRBD2 (6 bases). Trimming pared 2 bases from V and 5 bases from J, leaving 12 bases between. Germline V lookup: CDR1 MNHEY, CDR2 SMNVEV (reference sequence). CDR3 length equals 14 residues. Here the CDR3 DNA reads TGTGCCAGCAGTTTAATAGGGGCGGGGGAGACCCAGTACTTC. Residues: CASSLIGAGETQYF.

The chain employs TRBV6-5 and TRBJ2-5; D not certain. CDR1 is MNHEY, CDR2 SVGAGI, per germline. The V end lost 0 bases, the J end lost 0 bases, and 5 bases lay between the germline ends. CDR3 size: 14 residues. The CDR3 loop reads CASSYSSYQETQYF. DNA of the CDR3: TGTGCCAGCAGTTACTCGTCGTACCAAGAGACCCAGTACTTC.

V gene TRBV7-3 combines with J gene TRBJ2-3; 12 bases match TRBD2. V shed 4 bases and J 6 bases; nucleotides not matched to a gene: 5. The CDR3 runs to 15 residues. Germline CDR1 reads SGHTA; CDR2 reads FQGTGA. CDR3 nucleotides: TGTGCCAGCAGCTCCCTAGCGGGAGGGCTGGATACGCAGTATTTT. Its protein product is CASSSLAGGLDTQYF.

The chain employs TRBV5-1 and TRBJ2-7; TRBD2 is a possible D gene (6 bases). The germline CDR1 and CDR2 sequences are SGHRS and YFSETQ. The V end lost 0 bases, the J end lost 3 bases, and 10 bases lay between the germline ends. The CDR3 has 14 amino acids. The CDR3 spells CASSLEVADYEQYF. CDR3 DNA: TGCGCCAGCAGCTTGGAAGTAGCGGACTACGAGCAGTACTTC.

The genes are TRBV7-6 and TRBJ2-1, with 9 bases lining up with TRBD2. Germline-derived CDR1 and CDR2 are SGHVS and FNYEAQ. Trimming took 2 bases from V and 4 from J; bases not matched to a gene: 3. The CDR3 has 15 residues. The CDR3 DNA is TGTGCCAGCAGCTTATTAGCGGGGGTGTACAATGAGCAGTTCTTC. Protein product: CASSLLAGVYNEQFF.

In its sample, this clone was seen once. The chain combines TRBV29-1 with TRBJ1-4; D not resolved. Germline V gene lookup returns CDR1 SQVTM and CDR2 ANQGSEA. The CDR3 spans 16 residues. V lost 1 base and J 0 bases, leaving 12 bases between the germline ends. Written as DNA, the CDR3 is TGCAGCGTTGAAGGTCAGGCGGGGTCAACTAATGAAAAACTGTTTTTT. Its protein product is CSVEGQAGSTNEKLFF.

The chain combines TRBV18 with TRBJ1-5; TRBD1 might be the D (6 bases). The ends were cut back, 1 base at V and 6 bases at J, with 19 bases in the middle. CDR1 and CDR2 from the germline V gene are KGHSH and LQKENI. The CDR3 consists of 17 residues. CDR3 region: CASSPLPPGAQGQPQHF. DNA for the CDR3: TGTGCCAGCTCACCACTTCCGCCGGGGGCGCAGGGTCAGCCCCAGCATTTT.

The V call is TRBV7-3, the J call TRBJ2-7; perhaps TRBD2 as D (5 bases). The CDR3 sequence is 16 residues long. The germline gives CDR1 SGHTA, CDR2 FQGTGA. Trimming took 5 bases from V and 3 from J, leaving 20 bases between them. CDR3 nucleotide sequence: TGTGCCAGCAGCCCCCGAGCGGAACTGGCCGACTACGAGCAGTACTTC. Protein sequence: CASSPRAELADYEQYF. Using reference TRBV7-3 and TRBJ2-7 for the parts outside the CDR3, the full variable domain is GAGVSQTPSNKVTEKGKYVELRCDPISGHTALYWYRQSLGQGPEFLIYFQGTGAADDSGLPNDRFFAVRPEGSVSTLKIQRTERGDSAVYLCASSPRAELADYEQYFGPGTRLTVT.

The chain employs TRBV20-1 and TRBJ2-5; D not resolved. The germline gives CDR1 DFQATT, CDR2 SNEGSKA (reference sequence). The CDR3 spans 11 residues. V lost 8 bases to trimming and J lost 2 bases, with 9 bases between them. The CDR3 is CSTYRQETQYF. CDR3 bases: TGCAGTACTTACAGACAAGAGACCCAGTACTTC.

As DNA, the CDR3 is TGCGCCAGCAGCCAAGTCAGGGGCGGCTACGAGCAGTACTTC. It translates to CASSQVRGGYEQYF. The chain links TRBV4-1 to TRBJ2-7, with a tentative D call TRBD1 (6 bases). CDR1 and CDR2 (germline): MGHRA, YSYEKL. This CDR3 comprises 14 residues. The V end was cut by 1 base, the J end by 3 bases, with 10 bases between.

This clone was seen just once. The rearrangement links TRBV27 to TRBJ1-4, with D maybe TRBD1 (5 bases). Between the trimmed V and J ends, which lost 4 bases and 5 bases, there was a span of 14 bases. The CDR3 has 15 residues. Germline CDR1 reads MNHEY; CDR2 reads SMNVEV (reference sequence). CDR3 amino acids: CASSSTEGLNEKLFF. For the CDR3, the DNA is TGTGCCAGCAGTTCCACCGAGGGGCTCAATGAAAAACTGTTTTTT.

The J gene is TRBJ1-4, the V gene TRBV9; the match to TRBD1 covers 10 bases. V shed 0 bases and J 5 bases; nucleotides not matched to a gene: 4. This CDR3 spans 16 amino acids. Germline V lookup: CDR1 SGDLS, CDR2 YYNGEE. The CDR3 protein is CASSVALGQGNEKLFF. The DNA for the CDR3 is TGTGCCAGCAGCGTAGCCCTGGGACAGGGGAATGAAAAACTGTTTTTT.

This sequence joins TRBV7-8 and TRBJ2-7; 8 bases line up with TRBD2. Germline CDR1 SGHVS, CDR2 FQNEAQ. The CDR3 runs 14 residues. J was trimmed by 4 bases and V by 3 bases; bases with no gene match: 5. CDR3 loop: CASSLRGAGYEQYF. DNA of the CDR3: TGTGCCAGCAGCTTGCGGGGGGCTGGGTACGAGCAGTACTTC. The full variable domain, completed using reference TRBV7-8 and TRBJ2-7, is GAGVSQSPRYKVAKRGQDVALRCDPISGHVSLFWYQQALGQGPEFLTYFQNEAQLDKSGLPSDRFFAERPEGSVSTLKIQRTQQEDSAVYLCASSLRGAGYEQYFGPGTRLTVT.

This sequence joins TRBV6-1 and TRBJ1-6, with 8 bases lining up with TRBD1. CDR1 MNHNS and CDR2 SASEGT come from the germline V gene. This CDR3 spans 15 amino acids. V lost 6 bases to trimming and J lost 6 bases; unmatched junction nucleotides: 7. The CDR3 DNA follows: TGTGCCAGCAGGGCCCAGGGGGCGACTAATTCACCCCTCCACTTT. Translation gives CASRAQGATNSPLHF.

This clone was recorded only once. The chain recombines TRBV7-9 with TRBJ2-1, with a weak D call TRBD2 (5 bases). V was pared by 6 bases and J by 0 bases, with 12 bases between. This CDR3 is 15 amino acids long. In germline, CDR1 is SEHNR, CDR2 FQNEAQ (reference sequence). CDR3 bases: TGTGCCAGCAGGATGGACTCCAACTCCTACAATGAGCAGTTCTTC. It translates to CASRMDSNSYNEQFF. Complete variable domain (other parts from reference TRBV7-9 and TRBJ2-1): DTGVSQNPRHKITKRGQNVTFRCDPISEHNRLYWYRQTLGQGPEFLTYFQNEAQLEKSRLLSDRFSAERPKGSFSTLEIQRTEQGDSAMYLCASRMDSNSYNEQFFGPGTRLTVL.